The 20 T cell receptor beta chains below all came from one sample that was sequenced in a study of cytomegalovirus exposure and HLA in healthy donors. 60 Vbeta and 13 Jbeta primers were used in PCR. Profiled with immunoSEQ multiplex PCR; TCRdb holds only in-frame clones, not every one. The top ten hold about 23% of the sample, which has about 63,000 clones, around 68% seen once. The sequenced material came from PBMCs. Receptors originate from a middle-aged man in good health and CMV-seropositive.

This clone was detected only a few times. The V gene is TRBV5-6, the J gene TRBJ2-3, with D unclear. V was trimmed by 0 bases and J by 9 bases, leaving 14 bases between them. This CDR3 is 14 amino acids long. The germline gives CDR1 SGHDT, CDR2 YYEEEE. The CDR3: CASSLAGNSQTQYF. CDR3 bases: TGTGCCAGCAGCTTGGCCGGTAATAGCCAGACGCAGTATTTT.

The CDR3 loop is CASSGGGGAMFSGELFF. The CDR3 nucleotides are TGTGCCAGCAGCGGGGGAGGGGGGGCGATGTTCTCCGGGGAGCTGTTTTTT. This rearrangement joins TRBV5-4 to TRBJ2-2; the D gene is possibly TRBD2 (7 bases). Trimming took 4 bases from V and 6 from J, leaving 22 bases between them. This CDR3 has 17 residues. Germline assignment: CDR1 SGHNT and CDR2 YYREEE (reference sequence).

Written as DNA, the CDR3 is TGTGCCAGTAAAGAGCGGGGGGGGAGTGGAAACACCATATATTTT. This sequence encodes CASKERGGSGNTIYF. The chain employs TRBV27 and TRBJ1-3, with D tentatively TRBD1 (5 bases). This CDR3 has 15 amino acids. Germline CDR1 is MNHEY and CDR2 is SMNVEV (reference sequence). V lost 9 bases to trimming and J lost 3 bases, with 18 bases between them.

The chain recombines TRBV6-5 with TRBJ2-7, with D tentatively TRBD1 (6 bases). CDR1 is MNHEY, CDR2 SVGAGI, per germline. The length of the CDR3 is 14 residues. The V end lost 6 bases, the J end lost 1 base, and 13 bases lay between the germline ends. The CDR3 DNA reads TGTGCCAGCAGGTGGACAGCCGGTTCCTACGAGCAGTACTTC. It is translated as CASRWTAGSYEQYF.

V and J are TRBV4-3 and TRBJ1-4; 8 bases are a match to TRBD1. The germline V gene encodes CDR1 LGHNA and CDR2 YSLEER. This CDR3 region has 16 residues. The J segment lost 7 bases and the V segment lost 4 bases, leaving 11 bases of the junction unmatched. The CDR3 sequence: CASSPREGQGGEKLFF. In DNA form, the CDR3 reads TGCGCCAGCAGCCCTAGAGAAGGACAGGGTGGTGAAAAACTGTTTTTT.

V is TRBV7-6 and J is TRBJ1-3; perhaps TRBD1 as D (6 bases). The CDR3 contains 15 residues. The V gene lost 1 base and the J gene lost 2 bases, with 9 bases spanning the gap. CDR1 is SGHVS, CDR2 FNYEAQ, per germline. In DNA form, the CDR3 reads TGTGCCAGCAGCTTAGGTTCAGGGGCTGGAAACACCATATATTTT. It encodes CASSLGSGAGNTIYF. Supplemented by reference TRBV7-6 and TRBJ1-3, the full variable domain reads GAGVSQSPRYKVTKRGQDVALRCDPISGHVSLYWYRQALGQGPEFLTYFNYEAQQDKSGLPNDRFSAERPEGSISTLTIQRTEQRDSAMYRCASSLGSGAGNTIYFGEGSWLTVV.

There are a few counts of this clone. The rearrangement uses TRBV2 and TRBJ1-5, with TRBD1 matching over 9 bases. The CDR3 runs 15 residues. V was clipped by 5 bases and J by 10 bases; unmatched bases: 12. Germline lookup yields CDR1 SNHLY and CDR2 FYNNEI. CDR3 coding DNA: TGTGCCAGCAGTTCAGGGACAGGGCCCCTATACCCCCAGCATTTT. It specifies CASSSGTGPLYPQHF.

V and J are TRBV6-5 and TRBJ2-3; 8 bases fit TRBD1. The germline gives CDR1 MNHEY, CDR2 SVGAGI. This CDR3 comprises 15 residues. V shed 4 bases, J shed 5 bases, and the junction held 8 bases outside the gene matches. In nucleotides, the CDR3 is TGTGCCAGCAGTTCCGACAGGGGCATCGGAGATACGCAGTATTTT. Translated: CASSSDRGIGDTQYF.

The chain uses TRBV7-7 and TRBJ2-5; no reliable D call. The V gene lost 5 bases and the J gene lost 5 bases, with 9 bases spanning the gap. This CDR3 comprises 12 residues. Germline-derived CDR1 and CDR2 are SSHAT and FNYEAQ (reference sequence). CDR3 in DNA: TGTGCCAGCAGCCACGGGTGGGAGACCCAGTACTTC. Translation: CASSHGWETQYF.

The chain links TRBV7-9 to TRBJ2-3; the match to TRBD2 covers 7 bases. Germline assignment: CDR1 SEHNR and CDR2 FQNEAQ (reference sequence). Unmatched junction bases numbered 2, after V lost 2 bases and J lost 0 bases. The CDR3 runs to 15 residues. The DNA of the CDR3 is TGTGCCAGCAGCTTACTAGCGGCTAGCACAGATACGCAGTATTTT. It is translated as CASSLLAASTDTQYF.

The V and J genes are TRBV7-2 and TRBJ2-7, with 7 bases that match TRBD2. The junction had 7 bases not matched to a gene; V was cut back by 4 bases and J by 7 bases. Germline CDR1 is SGHTA and CDR2 is FQGNSA. CDR3 length: 13 amino acids. Here the CDR3 DNA reads TGTGCCAGCAGCTACGGACTAGTGGAAGAGCAGTACTTC. Amino acid sequence: CASSYGLVEEQYF.

The gene calls are TRBV30 and TRBJ1-1, with D perhaps matching TRBD1 (6 bases). The V end was cut by 5 bases, the J end by 6 bases, with 16 bases between. Germline V CDR1 and CDR2: GTSNPN, SVGIG (reference sequence). This CDR3 contains 13 residues. The CDR3 nucleotides are TGTGCCTGGGGAGGGGGGGGGAGTGCTGAAGCTTTCTTT. Translated, it gives CAWGGGGSAEAFF.

V usage is TRBV19 and J usage is TRBJ1-1; 9 bases agree with TRBD1. The trim removed 4 bases at V and 4 bases at J, leaving 7 bases unmatched. This CDR3 spans 15 amino acids. In germline, CDR1 is LNHDA, CDR2 SQIVND (reference sequence). The CDR3 loop reads CASSTPQGAFTEAFF. The CDR3 DNA reads as TGTGCCAGTAGTACCCCACAGGGGGCATTCACTGAAGCTTTCTTT.

This clone was seen more than once but under ten times. This chain connects TRBV28 to TRBJ2-7, with D maybe TRBD1 (6 bases). The CDR3 loop spans 14 amino acids. Looked up from germline, CDR1 is MDHEN and CDR2 is SYDVKM. V lost 4 bases, J lost 2 bases, and 12 bases lay in between. In DNA form, the CDR3 reads TGTGCCAGCAGTTCCCTACAGGGTGCCTACGAGCAGTACTTC. Translating it yields CASSSLQGAYEQYF.

This chain uses TRBV10-2 with TRBJ2-1; D not certain. The germline V and J ends were trimmed by 3 bases and 0 bases, with 12 bases remaining between them. Germline loops: CDR1 WSHSY, CDR2 SAAADI. The CDR3 totals 16 residues. CDR3 protein: CASSDPRVGSYNEQFF. CDR3 sequence (DNA): TGCGCCAGCAGTGACCCCCGGGTGGGCTCCTACAATGAGCAGTTCTTC.

V usage is TRBV5-1 and J usage is TRBJ2-7; maybe TRBD1 (6 bases). Germline CDR1 SGHRS, CDR2 YFSETQ. This CDR3 region has 13 residues. Trimming shortened V by 4 bases and J by 3 bases, and 11 bases separated the two germline ends. Written as DNA, the CDR3 is TGCGCCAGCAGCGTGCCGGGACACTACGAGCAGTACTTC. It yields the protein CASSVPGHYEQYF. The whole variable domain, remainder taken from reference TRBV5-1 and TRBJ2-7, is KAGVTQTPRYLIKTRGQQVTLSCSPISGHRSVSWYQQTPGQGLQFLFEYFSETQRNKGNFPGRFSGRQFSNSRSEMNVSTLELGDSALYLCASSVPGHYEQYFGPGTRLTVT.

The CDR3 region has the DNA TGTGCCAGCAGCCGGACAGGGGGCGTAGGAGATACGCAGTATTTT. Protein sequence: CASSRTGGVGDTQYF. The V call is TRBV6-1, the J call TRBJ2-3; 11 bases fit TRBD1. Germline V gene sequence: CDR1 MNHNS, CDR2 SASEGT. With V trimmed by 6 bases and J by 5 bases, 7 bases remained unmatched. This CDR3 is 15 amino acids long.

This chain uses TRBV11-2 with TRBJ2-2; 8 nucleotides match TRBD2. The V gene end was trimmed by 5 bases and the J gene end by 7 bases; junction bases not matched to a gene: 6. The CDR3 length is 14 residues. The germline V gene encodes CDR1 SGHAT and CDR2 FQNNGV. The CDR3 DNA follows: TGTGCCAGCAGCCGGGGACTAGGGGTCGGGGAGCTGTTTTTT. This gives the protein CASSRGLGVGELFF. Full variable domain (rest looked up from reference TRBV11-2 and TRBJ2-2): EAGVAQSPRYKIIEKRQSVAFWCNPISGHATLYWYQQILGQGPKLLIQFQNNGVVDDSQLPKDRFSAERLKGVDSTLKIQPAKLEDSAVYLCASSRGLGVGELFFGEGSRLTVL.

This clone was seen only a few times. In DNA form, the CDR3 reads TGTGCCAGGGAACGGAGCGTCTGTGGCTATGGCTACACCTTC. Its protein is CARERSVCGYGYTF. The chain has TRBV6-5 and TRBJ1-2; D remains unclear. Per the germline V gene, CDR1 is MNHEY and CDR2 is SVGAGI. The V end lost 9 bases, the J end lost 4 bases, and 18 bases lay between the germline ends. The CDR3 length is 14 residues.

The rearrangement joins TRBV18 to TRBJ2-7; no clear D. In germline, CDR1 is KGHSH, CDR2 LQKENI. V lost 1 base and J 5 bases, leaving 9 bases between the germline ends. The CDR3 is made up of 13 amino acids. The CDR3 reads CASSPRQVDEQYF. The DNA for the CDR3 is TGTGCCAGCTCACCACGGCAGGTGGACGAGCAGTACTTC.